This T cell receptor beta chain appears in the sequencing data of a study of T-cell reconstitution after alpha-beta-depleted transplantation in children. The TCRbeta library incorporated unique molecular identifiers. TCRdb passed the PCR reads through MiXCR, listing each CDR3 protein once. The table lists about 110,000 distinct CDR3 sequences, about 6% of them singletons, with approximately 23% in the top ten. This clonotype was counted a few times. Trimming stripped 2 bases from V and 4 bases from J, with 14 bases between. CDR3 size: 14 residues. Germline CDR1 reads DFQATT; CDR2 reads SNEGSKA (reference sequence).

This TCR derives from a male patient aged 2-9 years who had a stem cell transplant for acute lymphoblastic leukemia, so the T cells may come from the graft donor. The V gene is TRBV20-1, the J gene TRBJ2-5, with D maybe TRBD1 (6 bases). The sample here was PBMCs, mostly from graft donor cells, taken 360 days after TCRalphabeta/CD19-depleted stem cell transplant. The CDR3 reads CSARHPGDGETQYF. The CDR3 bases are TGCAGTGCTAGACACCCAGGGGACGGAGAGACCCAGTACTTC.